These 9 T cell receptor beta chains came from one sample sequenced in a study of cytomegalovirus exposure and HLA in healthy donors. In the PCR, 60 Vbeta and 13 Jbeta primers were used. The data were produced by immunoSEQ multiplex PCR, yet TCRdb's version contains in-frame clones alone and is incomplete. This repertoire shows about 180,000 clones, just over 70% found once; its top ten account for less than 2.5%. The sequenced sample was PBMCs. The receptors originated from a human donor in good health.

This clone was recorded only once. The chain combines TRBV5-1 with TRBJ2-2, with a possible D match to TRBD2 (6 bases). V shed 0 bases and J shed 7 bases, with 19 bases lying between them. This CDR3 comprises 17 residues. Germline V lookup: CDR1 SGHRS, CDR2 YFSETQ. The CDR3 coding sequence is TGCGCCAGCAGCTTGGTTTACGCGGGGCCGCTCGGCGGGGAGCTGTTTTTT. Amino acid sequence: CASSLVYAGPLGGELFF.

The chain uses TRBV30 and TRBJ2-7, with no clear D. Germline V lookup: CDR1 GTSNPN, CDR2 SVGIG (reference sequence). This CDR3 has 13 residues. The germline V and J ends were trimmed by 3 bases and 6 bases, with 15 bases remaining between them. The CDR3 DNA reads TGTGCCTGGAGCTTCCGTCCTTCCGGCGAGCAGTACTTC. It encodes CAWSFRPSGEQYF. The entire variable domain, with the rest obtained from reference TRBV30 and TRBJ2-7, is as follows: SQTIHQWPATLVQPVGSPLSLECTVEGTSNPNLYWYRQAAGRGLQLLFYSVGIGQISSEVPQNLSASRPQDRQFILSSKKLLLSDSGFYLCAWSFRPSGEQYFGPGTRLTVT.

This clone was counted only a few times. This chain uses TRBV7-3 with TRBJ2-5; D is unresolved. V was trimmed by 5 bases and J by 3 bases, leaving 10 bases between them. The CDR3 consists of 13 residues. From germline, CDR1 is SGHTA and CDR2 FQGTGA. The CDR3 nucleotides read TGTGCCAGCAGCACCCCGGCGGAAGAGACCCAGTACTTC. Amino acids: CASSTPAEETQYF.

This clone was counted a few times. The V and J genes are TRBV27 and TRBJ2-3; 11 nucleotides line up with TRBD2. The CDR3 loop spans 19 amino acids. The junction had 15 bases not matched to a gene; V was cut back by 3 bases and J by 4 bases. Looked up from germline, CDR1 is MNHEY and CDR2 is SMNVEV (reference sequence). CDR3 bases: TGTGCCAGCAGTTTGTCGTTTATGGGTAGCGGGGGGGGAGCAGATACGCAGTATTTT. Translated: CASSLSFMGSGGGADTQYF.

In regard to this clone: A junction end diverges from the germline sequence, so it may reflect a read error. The V and J genes are TRBV7-9 and TRBJ1-1; TRBD1 might be the D (6 bases). Germline V gene sequence: CDR1 SEHNR, CDR2 FQNEAQ (reference sequence). This CDR3 is 16 amino acids long. CDR3 loop: CSSSSPTGPMNTEAFF. DNA of the CDR3: TGTTCCAGCAGCTCCCCAACAGGGCCGATGAACACTGAAGCTTTCTTT.

CDR3 in DNA: TGTGCCAGCAGCGTAAACAGTAAGCTACAAGAGACCCAGTACTTC. Protein: CASSVNSKLQETQYF. The rearrangement joins TRBV9 to TRBJ2-5; no definite D call. Germline CDR1 SGDLS, CDR2 YYNGEE. The ends were cut back, 1 base at V and 2 bases at J, with 12 bases in the middle. The CDR3 is made up of 15 amino acids. Together with reference TRBV9 and TRBJ2-5, the CDR3 gives the full variable domain: DSGVTQTPKHLITATGQRVTLRCSPRSGDLSVYWYQQSLDQGLQFLIQYYNGEERAKGNILERFSAQQFPDLHSELNLSSLELGDSALYFCASSVNSKLQETQYFGPGTRLLVL.

This clone was counted a single time. The CDR3 here is CSADQGEAFF. CDR3 nucleotides: TGCAGCGCCGATCAGGGTGAAGCTTTCTTT. The V gene is TRBV29-1, the J gene TRBJ1-1; D might be TRBD1 (5 bases). This CDR3 has 10 amino acids. V gave up 7 bases and J gave up 7 bases, with 10 bases separating them. Per the germline V gene, CDR1 is SQVTM and CDR2 is ANQGSEA.

The chain joins TRBV5-1 to TRBJ2-7; TRBD1 matches 8 bases. CDR3 size: 17 residues. The V segment lost 4 bases and the J segment 1 base; nucleotides outside the gene matches: 13. Germline V gene lookup returns CDR1 SGHRS and CDR2 YFSETQ. The chain's CDR3 is CASSPSRQGPKSYEQYF. The CDR3 DNA follows: TGCGCCAGCAGCCCATCTAGACAGGGGCCGAAGTCCTACGAGCAGTACTTC.

The chain joins TRBV7-9 to TRBJ2-7; D gene ambiguous. V lost 5 bases and J lost 3, with 11 bases in between. This CDR3 is 13 amino acids long. Looked up from germline, CDR1 is SEHNR and CDR2 is FQNEAQ (reference sequence). For the CDR3, the DNA is TGTGCCAGCAGCATCGACGGAGTCTACGAGCAGTACTTC. It translates to CASSIDGVYEQYF.